Presented here are 27 T cell receptor beta chains from one specimen sequenced in a study of blood T cells in healthy people across ages. A second roughly 7 to 12 cycle PCR used barcoded and J-beta primers. Each CDR3 protein is one row after TCRdb ran MiXCR on the 5' RACE reads. This sample has 780,000 or so distinct CDR3 sequences, with roughly three fifths found just once. The sample was blood. These receptors all stem from a man between 40 and 49 years old in good health.

This chain uses TRBV9 with TRBJ2-7; possibly TRBD1 for D (6 bases). TRBJ2-5 matches the DNA end more closely, so the J call is doubtful. Germline V gene sequence: CDR1 SGDLS, CDR2 YYNGEE. This CDR3 region has 14 residues. In DNA, the CDR3 is TGTGCCAGCAGCGATACAGGGTTACAAGAGACCCAGTACTTC. It translates to CASSDTGLQETQYF.

This clonotype appeared a single time. The rearrangement joins TRBV5-1 to TRBJ1-1; D possibly corresponds to TRBD1 (6 bases). This CDR3 contains 15 residues. The ends were cut back, 4 bases at V and 3 bases at J, with 16 bases in the middle. Germline values: CDR1 SGHRS, CDR2 YFSETQ. CDR3 nucleotide sequence: TGCGCCAGCAGCAGTTCCCAGGGGTTAGACACTGAAGCTTTCTTT. Translation gives CASSSSQGLDTEAFF.

This clonotype was picked up many times. The CDR3, as DNA: TGCAGCGCTGGGGACTCTAATAGCAATCAGCCCCAGCATTTT. Protein sequence: CSAGDSNSNQPQHF. V is TRBV29-1 and J is TRBJ1-5; the D gene is possibly TRBD1 (5 bases). CDR1 and CDR2 from the germline V gene are SQVTM and ANQGSEA. The CDR3 runs to 14 residues. V was shortened by 7 bases and J by 0 bases, with 13 bases between the two germline ends.

The chain links TRBV10-3 to TRBJ2-3, with 9 bases identical to TRBD1. This CDR3 has 16 amino acids. The germline V gene has CDR1 ENHRY and CDR2 SYGVKD. Unmatched junction bases numbered 8, after V lost 3 bases and J lost 4 bases. The CDR3 region has the DNA TGTGCCATCAGTGATACAGGGGGCCCAGGCGCAGATACGCAGTATTTT. Amino acids: CAISDTGGPGADTQYF.

This clonotype was recorded a few times. This sequence joins TRBV6-1 and TRBJ2-6; 8 bases are shared with TRBD1. The CDR3 totals 18 residues. V lost 0 bases and J lost 4; bases outside the gene matches: 8. Germline values: CDR1 MNHNS, CDR2 SASEGT. The CDR3: CASSEAWAGGFGANVLTF. The DNA for the CDR3 is TGTGCCAGCAGTGAAGCTTGGGCAGGGGGCTTCGGGGCCAACGTCCTGACTTTC.

This clonotype has just a few counts. DNA of the CDR3: TGTGCCAGCAGCTTTGGACTAGCCCAGGAGGATACGCAGTATTTT. Its translation is CASSFGLAQEDTQYF. The chain employs TRBV5-4 and TRBJ2-3; TRBD2 matches at 8 bases. The CDR3 runs to 15 residues. Germline V gene lookup returns CDR1 SGHNT and CDR2 YYREEE (reference sequence). V dropped 2 bases and J dropped 6; count of bases not matched to a gene: 8. Drawing the rest from reference TRBV5-4 and TRBJ2-3, the complete variable domain is ETGVTQSPTHLIKTRGQQVTLRCSSQSGHNTVSWYQQALGQGPQFIFQYYREEENGRGNFPPRFSGLQFPNYSSELNVNALELDDSALYLCASSFGLAQEDTQYFGPGTRLTVL.

This clonotype was counted between two and nine times. V and J are TRBV11-2 and TRBJ2-5, with 7 nucleotides matching TRBD1. This CDR3 comprises 16 residues. Germline CDR1 reads SGHAT; CDR2 reads FQNNGV. J was trimmed by 3 bases and V by 5 bases; bases with no gene match: 12. CDR3: CASSVRTGTDKETQYF. In DNA form, the CDR3 reads TGTGCCAGCAGCGTCCGAACCGGGACAGATAAAGAGACCCAGTACTTC.

The rearrangement joins TRBV28 to TRBJ1-5, with D possibly being TRBD1 (5 bases). CDR3 length: 16 amino acids. Trimming stripped 1 base from V and 6 bases from J, with 16 bases between. Germline V CDR1 and CDR2: MDHEN, SYDVKM. The CDR3: CASSLYGTRGGQPQHF. For the CDR3, the DNA is TGTGCCAGCAGTTTATACGGGACCCGCGGGGGTCAGCCCCAGCATTTT.

The chain couples TRBV9 to TRBJ1-1; possibly TRBD1 for D (5 bases). CDR3 size: 17 residues. V was pared by 3 bases and J by 4 bases, with 22 bases between. CDR1 and CDR2 from the germline V gene are SGDLS and YYNGEE. The CDR3 reads CASSEIFSAGIVTEAFF. The CDR3 DNA sequence: TGTGCCAGCAGCGAGATTTTCTCGGCAGGGATCGTCACTGAAGCTTTCTTT.

The CDR3 spells CAISVGDEQYF. The CDR3 DNA reads TGTGCCATCAGTGTTGGCGACGAGCAGTACTTC. The chain combines TRBV10-3 with TRBJ2-7; D unclear. Trimming removed 4 bases from V and 5 bases from J, with 6 bases in between. Looked up from germline, CDR1 is ENHRY and CDR2 is SYGVKD. This CDR3 comprises 11 residues.

The sample holds a few counts of this clonotype. The genes are TRBV5-1 and TRBJ1-2; the D is unclear. CDR3 length: 14 residues. Trimming pared 0 bases from V and 3 bases from J, leaving 9 bases between. The germline V gene has CDR1 SGHRS and CDR2 YFSETQ. CDR3 amino acids: CASSLGWQHYGYTF. CDR3 DNA sequence: TGCGCCAGCAGCTTGGGCTGGCAGCACTATGGCTACACCTTC.

The genes are TRBV28 and TRBJ2-7; 9 bases map to TRBD2. The CDR3 has 15 residues. Germline lookup yields CDR1 MDHEN and CDR2 SYDVKM. With V trimmed by 1 base and J by 7 bases, 8 bases remained unmatched. CDR3 residues: CASSLYKRGVGEQYF. The CDR3 DNA reads TGTGCCAGCAGTTTATATAAGCGGGGGGTAGGTGAGCAGTACTTC.

The chain is built from TRBV28 and TRBJ2-4; 9 bases agree with TRBD1. V was clipped by 8 bases and J by 7 bases; unmatched bases: 3. Germline CDR1 MDHEN, CDR2 SYDVKM. This CDR3 contains 12 residues. CDR3 residues: CASGGQGNIQYF. The CDR3 nucleotides are TGTGCCAGCGGCGGACAGGGGAACATTCAGTACTTC.

The rearrangement joins TRBV15 to TRBJ1-5, with TRBD1 matching over 7 bases. V shed 1 base and J 1 base; nucleotides not matched to a gene: 1. The CDR3 contains 15 residues. Germline lookup yields CDR1 LNHNV and CDR2 YYDKDF (reference sequence). The chain's CDR3 is CATSRAGQSNQPQHF. The DNA for the CDR3 is TGTGCCACCAGCAGAGCGGGACAGAGCAATCAGCCCCAGCATTTT.

The V and J genes are TRBV15 and TRBJ2-1; 7 positions match TRBD2. Near its end, the DNA agrees better with TRBJ2-7, so the J call may be wrong. Per the germline V gene, CDR1 is LNHNV and CDR2 is YYDKDF (reference sequence). The CDR3 length is 17 residues. The CDR3 coding sequence is TGTGCCACCAGCAGGGTTACAGCGGGGCTCTCCTACAATGAGCAGTACTTC. Residues: CATSRVTAGLSYNEQYF.

The chain recombines TRBV4-2 with TRBJ1-2; TRBD1 agrees at 8 bases. This CDR3 spans 15 amino acids. Germline V gene data show CDR1 as LGHNA and CDR2 as YNFKEQ. J lost 7 bases, V lost 4 bases, and 11 bases had no gene match. The CDR3 protein is CASSRNGQGSAGYTF. In DNA, the CDR3 is TGTGCCAGCAGCCGCAACGGACAGGGTTCCGCTGGCTACACCTTC.

This clonotype was seen only a few times. The chain employs TRBV27 and TRBJ2-5; 9 bases are a match to TRBD2. The V gene's germline CDR1 is MNHEY and CDR2 SMNVEV (reference sequence). Trimming cost V 5 bases and J 2 bases; bases outside gene matches: 6. The CDR3 length is 15 residues. CDR3 DNA: TGTGCCAGCAGTCCTATAGCGGGGGATCAAGAGACCCAGTACTTC. Translated, it gives CASSPIAGDQETQYF.

V is TRBV29-1 and J is TRBJ2-7; a possible D gene is TRBD1 (7 bases). The CDR3 totals 14 residues. Germline values: CDR1 SQVTM, CDR2 ANQGSEA. Trimming cost V 3 bases and J 3 bases, with 15 bases left between them. The CDR3 DNA follows: TGCAGCGTTGATGGAGGGGGCGCGTACTACGAGCAGTACTTC. This gives the protein CSVDGGGAYYEQYF.

This clonotype turned up a few times. This chain uses TRBV6-5 with TRBJ2-7; D perhaps matches TRBD2 (6 bases). The CDR3 has 16 amino acids. CDR1 and CDR2 (germline): MNHEY, SVGAGI. V was shortened by 6 bases and J by 8 bases, with 26 bases between the two germline ends. CDR3 in DNA: TGTGCCAGCAGCCCGCTGATTAGGGGAGGCTCGGCGAAGCAGTACTTC. Amino acids: CASSPLIRGGSAKQYF.

The V call is TRBV20-1, the J call TRBJ2-3; 10 nucleotides agree with TRBD1. V shed 4 bases, J shed 1 base, and the junction held 5 bases outside the gene matches. The CDR3 runs 15 residues. CDR1 is DFQATT, CDR2 SNEGSKA, per germline (reference sequence). CDR3 sequence (DNA): TGCAGTGCTACGACAGGGGGCATGGGCACAGATACGCAGTATTTT. Translating it yields CSATTGGMGTDTQYF.

The chain uses TRBV5-1 and TRBJ2-1; D may be TRBD1 (5 bases). This CDR3 is built from 15 residues. Germline V gives CDR1 SGHRS, CDR2 YFSETQ. V shed 0 bases and J shed 9 bases, with 16 bases lying between them. As DNA, the CDR3 is TGCGCCAGCAGCTTGGCAACCGACAACAGGAGTGAGCAGTTCTTC. This translates into CASSLATDNRSEQFF. Filled out from reference TRBV5-1 and TRBJ2-1, the complete variable domain reads KAGVTQTPRYLIKTRGQQVTLSCSPISGHRSVSWYQQTPGQGLQFLFEYFSETQRNKGNFPGRFSGRQFSNSRSEMNVSTLELGDSALYLCASSLATDNRSEQFFGPGTRLTVL.

The J gene is TRBJ2-5, the V gene TRBV20-1; either TRBD1 or TRBD2 may supply D (5 bases each). Judging by the DNA end, TRBJ2-7 fits better; the J call may be wrong. Germline CDR1 is DFQATT and CDR2 is SNEGSKA (reference sequence). The CDR3 has 13 residues. The CDR3 nucleotides read TGCAGTGCGATGGGCCGGGGCAGCTACGAGCAGTACTTC. Amino acids: CSAMGRGSYEQYF.

This clonotype has just a few counts. The J gene is TRBJ2-7, the V gene TRBV12-3 or TRBV12-4; 7 positions agree with TRBD2. CDR3 length: 16 amino acids. V lost 1 base to trimming and J lost 0 bases; unmatched junction nucleotides: 6. CDR3 DNA sequence: TGTGCCAGCAGTTTAGGGGGAGCGGGAAACTCCTACGAGCAGTACTTC. It codes for CASSLGGAGNSYEQYF.

This clonotype has only a few counts. V gene TRBV7-2 combines with J gene TRBJ2-5, with TRBD2 matching over 9 bases. Germline V CDR1 and CDR2: SGHTA, FQGNSA. The CDR3 covers 14 residues. V lost 5 bases, J lost 5 bases, and 6 bases stayed unmatched. Here the CDR3 reads CASSQAGGGETQYF. The CDR3 coding sequence is TGTGCCAGCAGCCAAGCGGGAGGCGGGGAGACCCAGTACTTC.

This clonotype has a single count. V and J are TRBV7-2 and TRBJ2-4, with TRBD2 matching 8 bases. The DNA end is more similar to TRBJ2-7, so the J call may be wrong. The CDR3 is 15 residues long. Looked up from germline, CDR1 is SGHTA and CDR2 is FQGNSA. CDR3 region: CASSLISGATYEQYF. The CDR3, as DNA: TGTGCCAGCAGCTTAATTAGCGGGGCCACCTACGAGCAGTACTTC.

This clonotype has a handful of counts. CDR3 sequence (DNA): TGCAGCGTTGAACCCCGACAGGGAACCGATACGCAGTATTTT. It translates to CSVEPRQGTDTQYF. The rearrangement links TRBV29-1 to TRBJ2-3; 7 bases map to TRBD1. V shed 2 bases and J 6 bases; nucleotides not matched to a gene: 8. This CDR3 is built from 14 residues. Germline loops: CDR1 SQVTM, CDR2 ANQGSEA.

The V and J genes are TRBV29-1 and TRBJ2-2, with D perhaps TRBD1 (5 bases). V was shortened by 7 bases and J by 5 bases, with 14 bases between the two germline ends. This CDR3 is built from 13 residues. The V gene's germline CDR1 is SQVTM and CDR2 ANQGSEA. Here the CDR3 reads CSASSRQTGELFF. In DNA, the CDR3 is TGCAGCGCCAGCTCCAGACAGACCGGGGAGCTGTTTTTT.